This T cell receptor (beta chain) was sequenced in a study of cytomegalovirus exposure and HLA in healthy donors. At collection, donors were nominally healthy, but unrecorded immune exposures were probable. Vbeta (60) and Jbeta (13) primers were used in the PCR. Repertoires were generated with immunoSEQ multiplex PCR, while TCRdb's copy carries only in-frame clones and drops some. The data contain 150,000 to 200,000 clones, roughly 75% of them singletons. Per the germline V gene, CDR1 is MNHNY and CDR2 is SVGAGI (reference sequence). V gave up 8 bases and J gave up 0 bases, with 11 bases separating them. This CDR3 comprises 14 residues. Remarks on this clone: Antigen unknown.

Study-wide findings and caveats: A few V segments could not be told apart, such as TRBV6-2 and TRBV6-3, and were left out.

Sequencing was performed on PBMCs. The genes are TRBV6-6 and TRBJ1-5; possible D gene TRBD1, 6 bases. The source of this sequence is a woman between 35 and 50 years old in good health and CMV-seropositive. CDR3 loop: CASGGHLSNQPQHF. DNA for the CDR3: TGTGCCAGCGGGGGACACCTTAGCAATCAGCCCCAGCATTTT.